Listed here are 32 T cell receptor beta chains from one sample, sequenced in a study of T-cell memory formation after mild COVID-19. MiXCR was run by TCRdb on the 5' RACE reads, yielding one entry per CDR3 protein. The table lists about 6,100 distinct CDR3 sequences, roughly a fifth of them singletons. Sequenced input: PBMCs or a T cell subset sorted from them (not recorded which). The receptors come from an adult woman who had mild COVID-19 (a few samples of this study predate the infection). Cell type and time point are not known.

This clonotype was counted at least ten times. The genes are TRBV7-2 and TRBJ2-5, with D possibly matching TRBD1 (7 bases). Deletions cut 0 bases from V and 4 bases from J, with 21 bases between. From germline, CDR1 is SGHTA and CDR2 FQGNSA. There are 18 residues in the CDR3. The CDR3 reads CASSLAPRGVAPSETQYF. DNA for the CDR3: TGTGCCAGCAGCTTAGCACCCAGGGGGGTAGCGCCTTCAGAGACCCAGTACTTC. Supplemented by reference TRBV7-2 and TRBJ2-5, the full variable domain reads GAGVSQSPSNKVTEKGKDVELRCDPISGHTALYWYRQSLGQGLEFLIYFQGNSAPDKSGLPSDRFSAERTGGSVSTLTIQRTQQEDSAVYLCASSLAPRGVAPSETQYFGPGTRLLVL.

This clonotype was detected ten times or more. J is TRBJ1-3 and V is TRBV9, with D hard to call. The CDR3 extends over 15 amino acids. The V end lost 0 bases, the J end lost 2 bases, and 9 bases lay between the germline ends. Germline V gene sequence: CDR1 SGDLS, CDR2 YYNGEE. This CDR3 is CASSVGGSTGNTIYF. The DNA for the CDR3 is TGTGCCAGCAGCGTAGGAGGCAGCACTGGAAACACCATATATTTT.

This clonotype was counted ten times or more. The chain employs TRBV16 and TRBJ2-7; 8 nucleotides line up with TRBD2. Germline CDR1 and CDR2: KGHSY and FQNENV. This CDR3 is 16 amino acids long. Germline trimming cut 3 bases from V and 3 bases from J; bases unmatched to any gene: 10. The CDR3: CASSHRRTSYDYEQYF. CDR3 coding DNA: TGTGCCAGCAGCCATAGGAGGACTAGCTATGACTACGAGCAGTACTTC.

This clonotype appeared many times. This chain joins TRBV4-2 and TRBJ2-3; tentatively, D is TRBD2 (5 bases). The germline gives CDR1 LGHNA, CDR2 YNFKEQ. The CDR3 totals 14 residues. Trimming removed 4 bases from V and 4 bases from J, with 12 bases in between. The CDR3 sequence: CASSRRVGADTQYF. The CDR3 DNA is TGTGCCAGCAGCCGCCGAGTCGGGGCAGATACGCAGTATTTT.

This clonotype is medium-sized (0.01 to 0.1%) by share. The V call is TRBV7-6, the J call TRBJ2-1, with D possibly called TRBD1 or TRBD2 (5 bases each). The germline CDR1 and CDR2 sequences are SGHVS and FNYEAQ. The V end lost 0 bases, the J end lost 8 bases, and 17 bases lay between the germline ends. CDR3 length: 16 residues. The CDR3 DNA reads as TGTGCCAGCAGCTTAGCTACCGGGACCCTAAGCGATGAGCAGTTCTTC. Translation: CASSLATGTLSDEQFF. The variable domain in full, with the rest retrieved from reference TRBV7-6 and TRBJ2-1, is GAGVSQSPRYKVTKRGQDVALRCDPISGHVSLYWYRQALGQGPEFLTYFNYEAQQDKSGLPNDRFSAERPEGSISTLTIQRTEQRDSAMYRCASSLATGTLSDEQFFGPGTRLTVL.

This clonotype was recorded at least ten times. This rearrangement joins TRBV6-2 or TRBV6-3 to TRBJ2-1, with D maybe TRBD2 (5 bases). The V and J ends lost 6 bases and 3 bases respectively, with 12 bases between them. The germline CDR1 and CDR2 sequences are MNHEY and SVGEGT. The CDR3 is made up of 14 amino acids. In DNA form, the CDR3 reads TGTGCCAGCAGGTCTTTGACTAACTACAATGAGCAGTTCTTC. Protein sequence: CASRSLTNYNEQFF.

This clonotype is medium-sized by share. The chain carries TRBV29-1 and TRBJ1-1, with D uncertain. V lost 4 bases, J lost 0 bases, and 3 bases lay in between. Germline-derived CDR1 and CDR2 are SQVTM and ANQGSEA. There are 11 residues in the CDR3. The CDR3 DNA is TGCAGCGTTGTTCTGAACACTGAAGCTTTCTTT. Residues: CSVVLNTEAFF.

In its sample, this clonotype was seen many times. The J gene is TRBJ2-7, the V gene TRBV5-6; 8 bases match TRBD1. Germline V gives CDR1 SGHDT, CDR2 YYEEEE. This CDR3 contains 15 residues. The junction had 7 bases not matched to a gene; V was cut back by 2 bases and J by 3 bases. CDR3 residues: CASSLRDRKHYEQYF. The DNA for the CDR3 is TGTGCCAGCAGCTTAAGGGACAGGAAACACTACGAGCAGTACTTC.

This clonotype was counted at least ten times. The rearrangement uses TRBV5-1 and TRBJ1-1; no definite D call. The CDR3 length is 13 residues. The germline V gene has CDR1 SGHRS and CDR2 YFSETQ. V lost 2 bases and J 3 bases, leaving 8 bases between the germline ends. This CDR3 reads CASSFRWHTEAFF. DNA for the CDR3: TGCGCCAGCAGCTTTAGATGGCACACTGAAGCTTTCTTT.

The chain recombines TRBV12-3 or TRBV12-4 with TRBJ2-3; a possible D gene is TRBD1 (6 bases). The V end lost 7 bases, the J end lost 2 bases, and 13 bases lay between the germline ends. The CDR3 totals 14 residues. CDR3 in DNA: TGTGCCAGCAAGGCGAGACAGGCCACAGATACGCAGTATTTT. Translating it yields CASKARQATDTQYF.

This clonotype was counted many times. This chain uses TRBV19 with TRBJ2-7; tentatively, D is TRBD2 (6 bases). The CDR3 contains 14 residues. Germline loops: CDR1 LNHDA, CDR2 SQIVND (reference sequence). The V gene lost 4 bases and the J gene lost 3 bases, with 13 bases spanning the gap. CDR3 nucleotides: TGTGCCAGTAGTAAGGTTTGGGGGGACTACGAGCAGTACTTC. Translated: CASSKVWGDYEQYF.

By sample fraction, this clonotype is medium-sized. DNA of the CDR3: TGTGCCAGCAGTACTACCCGACTAGCGGGAACTGACGAGCAGTACTTC. Its protein is CASSTTRLAGTDEQYF. This sequence joins TRBV12-3 or TRBV12-4 and TRBJ2-7; 11 nucleotides line up with TRBD2. Losses at the gene ends were 5 bases for V and 5 bases for J; bases not matched to a gene: 11. The CDR3 loop spans 16 amino acids.

In DNA form, the CDR3 reads TGCGCCAGCAGCCGACAGGGAGGCACCGGGGAGCTGTTTTTT. Its protein is CASSRQGGTGELFF. The rearrangement joins TRBV5-1 to TRBJ2-2; tentatively, D is TRBD1 (7 bases). Trimming removed 4 bases at V and 4 bases at J, with 11 bases between. In germline, CDR1 is SGHRS, CDR2 YFSETQ. The CDR3 has 14 amino acids.

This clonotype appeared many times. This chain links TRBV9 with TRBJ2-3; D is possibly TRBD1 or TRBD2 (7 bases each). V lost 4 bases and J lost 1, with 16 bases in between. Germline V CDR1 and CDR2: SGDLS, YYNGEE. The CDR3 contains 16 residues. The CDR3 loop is CASSPQSGGGTDTQYF. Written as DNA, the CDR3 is TGTGCCAGCAGCCCCCAATCAGGGGGGGGCACAGATACGCAGTATTTT.

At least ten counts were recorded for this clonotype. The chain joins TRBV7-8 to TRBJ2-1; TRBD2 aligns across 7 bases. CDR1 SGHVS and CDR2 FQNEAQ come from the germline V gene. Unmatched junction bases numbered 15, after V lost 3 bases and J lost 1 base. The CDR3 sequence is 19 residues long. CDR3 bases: TGTGCCAGCAGCTTCCCGACGGGGGGACTTGTAGGGTCCTACAATGAGCAGTTCTTC. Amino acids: CASSFPTGGLVGSYNEQFF. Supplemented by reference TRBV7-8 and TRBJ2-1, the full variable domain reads GAGVSQSPRYKVAKRGQDVALRCDPISGHVSLFWYQQALGQGPEFLTYFQNEAQLDKSGLPSDRFFAERPEGSVSTLKIQRTQQEDSAVYLCASSFPTGGLVGSYNEQFFGPGTRLTVL.

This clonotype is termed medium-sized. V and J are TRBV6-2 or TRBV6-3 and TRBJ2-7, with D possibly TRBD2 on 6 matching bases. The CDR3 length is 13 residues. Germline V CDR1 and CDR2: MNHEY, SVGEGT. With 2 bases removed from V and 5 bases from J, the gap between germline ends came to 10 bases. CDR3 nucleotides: TGTGCCAGCAGTTACAACAGACTAGACGAGCAGTACTTC. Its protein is CASSYNRLDEQYF.

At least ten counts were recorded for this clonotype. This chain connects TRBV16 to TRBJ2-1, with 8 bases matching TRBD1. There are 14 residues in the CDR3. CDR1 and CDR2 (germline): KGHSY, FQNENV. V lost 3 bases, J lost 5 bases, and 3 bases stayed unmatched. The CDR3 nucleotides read TGTGCCAGCAGCCACCTGACAGGGGACAATGAGCAGTTCTTC. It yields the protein CASSHLTGDNEQFF.

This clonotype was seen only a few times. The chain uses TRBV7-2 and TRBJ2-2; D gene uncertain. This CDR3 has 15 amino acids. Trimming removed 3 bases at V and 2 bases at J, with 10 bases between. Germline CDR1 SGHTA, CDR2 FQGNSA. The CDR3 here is CASSFIQVNTGELFF. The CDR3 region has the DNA TGTGCCAGCAGCTTTATCCAGGTCAACACCGGGGAGCTGTTTTTT.

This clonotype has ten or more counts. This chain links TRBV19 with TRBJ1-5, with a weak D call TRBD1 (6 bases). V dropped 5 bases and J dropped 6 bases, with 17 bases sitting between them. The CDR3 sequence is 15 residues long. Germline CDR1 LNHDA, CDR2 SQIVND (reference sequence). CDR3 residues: CASSSLPGTRQPQHF. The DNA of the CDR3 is TGTGCCAGTAGTTCTCTCCCCGGGACACGTCAGCCCCAGCATTTT.

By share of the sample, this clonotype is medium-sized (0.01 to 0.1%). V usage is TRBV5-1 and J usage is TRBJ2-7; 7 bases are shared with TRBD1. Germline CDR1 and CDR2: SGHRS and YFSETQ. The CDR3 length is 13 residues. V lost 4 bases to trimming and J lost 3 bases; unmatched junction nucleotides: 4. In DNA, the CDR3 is TGCGCCAGCAGCCCCGGACAGGTCTACGAGCAGTACTTC. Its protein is CASSPGQVYEQYF. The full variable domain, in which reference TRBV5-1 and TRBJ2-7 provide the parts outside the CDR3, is KAGVTQTPRYLIKTRGQQVTLSCSPISGHRSVSWYQQTPGQGLQFLFEYFSETQRNKGNFPGRFSGRQFSNSRSEMNVSTLELGDSALYLCASSPGQVYEQYFGPGTRLTVT.

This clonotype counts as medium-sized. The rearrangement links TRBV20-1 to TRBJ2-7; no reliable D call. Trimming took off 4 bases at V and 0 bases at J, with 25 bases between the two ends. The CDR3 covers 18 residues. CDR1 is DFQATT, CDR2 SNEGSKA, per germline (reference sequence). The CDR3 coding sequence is TGCAGTGCTATCTTCCCCTACCTCACCGGAGCAAGCTCCTACGAGCAGTACTTC. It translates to CSAIFPYLTGASSYEQYF.

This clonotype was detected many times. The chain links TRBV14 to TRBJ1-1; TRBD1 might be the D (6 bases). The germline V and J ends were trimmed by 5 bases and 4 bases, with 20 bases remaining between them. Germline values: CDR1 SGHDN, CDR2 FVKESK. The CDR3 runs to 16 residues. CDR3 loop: CASSSGAQGPSTEAFF. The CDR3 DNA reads TGTGCCAGCAGCTCAGGGGCCCAGGGCCCAAGCACTGAAGCTTTCTTT.

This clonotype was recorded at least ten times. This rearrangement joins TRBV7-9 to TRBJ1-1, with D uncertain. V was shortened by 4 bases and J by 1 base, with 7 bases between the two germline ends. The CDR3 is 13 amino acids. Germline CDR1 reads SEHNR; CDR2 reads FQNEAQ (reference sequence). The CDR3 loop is CASSSPGNTEAFF. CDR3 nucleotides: TGTGCCAGCAGCTCACCAGGGAACACTGAAGCTTTCTTT.

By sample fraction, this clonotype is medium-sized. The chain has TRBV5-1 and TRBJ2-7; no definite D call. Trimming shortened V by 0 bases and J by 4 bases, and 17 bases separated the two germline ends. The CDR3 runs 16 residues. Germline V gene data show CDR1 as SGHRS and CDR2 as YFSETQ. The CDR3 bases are TGCGCCAGCAGCTTGGAAGGCCGGACCTCCGGATACGAGCAGTACTTC. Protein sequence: CASSLEGRTSGYEQYF.

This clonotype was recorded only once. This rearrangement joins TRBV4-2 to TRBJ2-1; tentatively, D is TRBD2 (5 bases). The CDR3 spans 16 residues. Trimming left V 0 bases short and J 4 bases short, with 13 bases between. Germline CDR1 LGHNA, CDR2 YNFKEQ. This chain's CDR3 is CASSQDGETGYNEQFF. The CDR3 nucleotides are TGTGCCAGCAGCCAAGATGGGGAGACGGGGTACAATGAGCAGTTCTTC.

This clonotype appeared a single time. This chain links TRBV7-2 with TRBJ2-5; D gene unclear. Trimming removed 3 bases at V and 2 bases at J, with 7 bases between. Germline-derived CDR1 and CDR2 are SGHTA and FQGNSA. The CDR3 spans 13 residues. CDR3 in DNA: TGTGCCAGCAGCTTCGGTGATCAAGAGACCCAGTACTTC. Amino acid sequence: CASSFGDQETQYF. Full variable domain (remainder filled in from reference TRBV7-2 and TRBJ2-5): GAGVSQSPSNKVTEKGKDVELRCDPISGHTALYWYRQSLGQGLEFLIYFQGNSAPDKSGLPSDRFSAERTGGSVSTLTIQRTQQEDSAVYLCASSFGDQETQYFGPGTRLLVL.

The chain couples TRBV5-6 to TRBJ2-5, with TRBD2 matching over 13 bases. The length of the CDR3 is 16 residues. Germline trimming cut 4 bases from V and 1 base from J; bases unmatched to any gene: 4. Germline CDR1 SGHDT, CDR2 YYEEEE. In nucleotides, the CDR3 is TGTGCCAGCAGCCCGACTAGCGGGGGGCTCCAAGAGACCCAGTACTTC. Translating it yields CASSPTSGGLQETQYF.

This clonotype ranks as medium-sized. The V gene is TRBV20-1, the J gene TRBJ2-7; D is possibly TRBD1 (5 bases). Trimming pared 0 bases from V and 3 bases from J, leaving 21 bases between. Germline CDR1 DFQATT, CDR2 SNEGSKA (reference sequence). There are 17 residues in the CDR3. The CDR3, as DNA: TGCAGTGCTAGAGATAGGGAAGGGGCGGACATATTCTACGAGCAGTACTTC. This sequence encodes CSARDREGADIFYEQYF.

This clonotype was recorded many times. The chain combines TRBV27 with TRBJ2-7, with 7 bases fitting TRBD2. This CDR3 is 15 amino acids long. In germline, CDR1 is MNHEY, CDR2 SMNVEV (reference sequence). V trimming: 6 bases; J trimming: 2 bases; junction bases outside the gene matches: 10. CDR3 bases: TGTGCCAGCAGCCAATGGGGGGGTACGCCCTACGAGCAGTACTTC. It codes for CASSQWGGTPYEQYF.

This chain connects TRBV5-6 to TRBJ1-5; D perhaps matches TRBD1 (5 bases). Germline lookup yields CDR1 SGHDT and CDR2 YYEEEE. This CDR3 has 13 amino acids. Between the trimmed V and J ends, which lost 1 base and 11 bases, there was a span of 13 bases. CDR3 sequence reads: CASSLKSGKSQHF. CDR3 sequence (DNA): TGTGCCAGCAGCTTGAAATCAGGGAAGTCCCAGCATTTT.

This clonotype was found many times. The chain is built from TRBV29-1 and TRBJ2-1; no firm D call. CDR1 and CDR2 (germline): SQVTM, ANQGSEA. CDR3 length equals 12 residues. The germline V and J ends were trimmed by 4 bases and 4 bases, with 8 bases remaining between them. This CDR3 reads CSVAMGYNEQFF. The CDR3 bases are TGCAGCGTTGCCATGGGGTACAATGAGCAGTTCTTC.

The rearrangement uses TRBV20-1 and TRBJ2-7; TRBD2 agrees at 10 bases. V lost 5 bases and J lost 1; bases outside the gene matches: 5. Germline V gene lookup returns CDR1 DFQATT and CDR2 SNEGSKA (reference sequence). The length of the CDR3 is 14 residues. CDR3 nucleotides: TGCAGTGCTGGGTCTAGCGGGAGTTCCTACGAGCAGTACTTC. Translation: CSAGSSGSSYEQYF.